The 27 T cell receptor beta chains reported below all come from one sample, sequenced in a study of graft-versus-host responses after intestinal transplantation. These receptors have no identified antigens. Produced via immunoSEQ multiplex PCR; TCRdb's table is partial and in-frame only. The sample lists about 120,000 clones; about 93% were seen once. The sequencing here drew on unstimulated CD4+ T cells sorted from spleen or lymph node cells, taken before intestinal transplant. These receptor sequences come from a human donor who received an intestinal transplant.

This clone turned up a few times. The chain employs TRBV2 and TRBJ1-2; D call uncertain. Germline lookup yields CDR1 SNHLY and CDR2 FYNNEI. The ends were cut back, 7 bases at V and 2 bases at J, with 11 bases in the middle. The CDR3 extends over 13 amino acids. The CDR3 DNA is TGTGCCAGCAAGAATCGGTTCAACTATGGCTACACCTTC. Translated, it gives CASKNRFNYGYTF.

Worth noting for this clone: A junction end diverges from the germline sequence, so it may reflect a read error. This chain uses TRBV9 with TRBJ2-1, with D possibly being TRBD1 or TRBD2 (7 bases each). This CDR3 has 11 residues. Germline loops: CDR1 SGDLS, CDR2 YYNGEE. The CDR3 nucleotides are TGTGCCAGCAGCCAGGGGGGGGAGCAGATCTTC. This sequence encodes CASSQGGEQIF.

The chain uses TRBV7-9 and TRBJ2-2, with 16 bases matching TRBD2. Trimming took 5 bases from V and 4 from J; bases not matched to a gene: 4. From germline, CDR1 is SEHNR and CDR2 FQNEAQ (reference sequence). The CDR3 sequence is 17 residues long. CDR3 DNA sequence: TGTGCCAGCAGCACGGGACTAGCGGGAGGGCTCACCGGGGAGCTGTTTTTT. This gives the protein CASSTGLAGGLTGELFF.

The J gene is TRBJ1-5, the V gene TRBV28, with a weak D call TRBD1 (6 bases). CDR3 size: 14 residues. CDR1 is MDHEN and CDR2 is SYDVKM in the germline V gene. Trimming shortened V by 3 bases and J by 6 bases, and 12 bases separated the two germline ends. The CDR3 region is CASSFVSGAQPQHF. The DNA of the CDR3 is TGTGCCAGCAGTTTTGTGTCAGGGGCTCAGCCCCAGCATTTT.

This chain joins TRBV6-4 and TRBJ2-7; TRBD2 agrees at 7 bases. Germline-derived CDR1 and CDR2 are MRHNA and SNTAGT. J gave up 0 bases and V 7 bases, and 3 bases lay outside the gene matches. The CDR3 is made up of 13 amino acids. CDR3 protein: CASIPSGSYEQYF. Here the CDR3 DNA reads TGTGCCAGCATACCTAGCGGCTCCTACGAGCAGTACTTC.

The chain has TRBV10-3 and TRBJ2-2; 9 bases are shared with TRBD1. The CDR3 runs to 15 residues. Germline V gene data show CDR1 as ENHRY and CDR2 as SYGVKD. After removal of 5 bases from V and 2 bases from J, the junction contained 3 bases not matched to a gene. CDR3 DNA sequence: TGTGCCATCAGTAGGGGACAGGGAAACACCGGGGAGCTGTTTTTT. This sequence encodes CAISRGQGNTGELFF.

The chain links TRBV9 to TRBJ1-3; D perhaps matches TRBD1 (6 bases). The CDR3 extends over 15 amino acids. V dropped 2 bases and J dropped 2 bases, with 11 bases sitting between them. Germline CDR1 reads SGDLS; CDR2 reads YYNGEE. The CDR3 bases are TGTGCCAGCAGCGTTGGAGGGGGGCCTGGAAACACCATATATTTT. It encodes CASSVGGGPGNTIYF.

In regard to this clone: The junction does not match germline at one end; this may be a read error. The chain recombines TRBV6-1 with TRBJ1-2; D call uncertain. Germline CDR1 is MNHNS and CDR2 is SASEGT. CDR3 size: 15 residues. This CDR3 is CTSSEGLPINYGYTF. The CDR3 DNA follows: TGTACCAGCAGTGAGGGCTTGCCGATTAACTATGGCTACACCTTC.

The chain links TRBV6-5 to TRBJ2-6; possibly TRBD1 or TRBD2 for D (5 bases each). The V gene lost 1 base and the J gene lost 3 bases, with 7 bases spanning the gap. Per germline, CDR1 MNHEY and CDR2 SVGAGI. The CDR3 runs to 15 residues. The CDR3, as DNA: TGTGCCAGCAGTTACTGGGGGAGTGGGGCCAACGTCCTGACTTTC. It encodes CASSYWGSGANVLTF.

The chain uses TRBV9 and TRBJ2-1, with D tentatively TRBD2 (6 bases). In germline, CDR1 is SGDLS, CDR2 YYNGEE. CDR3 length: 18 amino acids. The V and J ends lost 4 bases and 6 bases respectively, with 26 bases between them. In DNA form, the CDR3 reads TGTGCCAGCAGCTCCCGAGGCTGGGGCCAGACTAGGGGCAATGAGCAGTTCTTC. This gives the protein CASSSRGWGQTRGNEQFF.

This chain joins TRBV7-2 and TRBJ1-4, with D perhaps matching TRBD1 (6 bases). V lost 3 bases, J lost 5 bases, and 13 bases lay in between. The CDR3 is made up of 15 amino acids. Germline assignment: CDR1 SGHTA and CDR2 FQGNSA. For the CDR3, the DNA is TGTGCCAGCAGCTTCCGGACAGATTCAAATGAAAAACTGTTTTTT. It translates to CASSFRTDSNEKLFF.

The CDR3 spells CASSSSGGSGLAREQYF. The CDR3 region has the DNA TGTGCCAGCAGCTCGAGCGGGGGTAGCGGCCTGGCTAGAGAGCAGTACTTC. The chain joins TRBV7-9 to TRBJ2-7, with 8 bases fitting TRBD2. CDR1 SEHNR and CDR2 FQNEAQ come from the germline V gene (reference sequence). J was trimmed by 7 bases and V by 4 bases; bases with no gene match: 18. This CDR3 comprises 17 residues. Variable domain in full (rest from reference TRBV7-9 and TRBJ2-7): DTGVSQNPRHKITKRGQNVTFRCDPISEHNRLYWYRQTLGQGPEFLTYFQNEAQLEKSRLLSDRFSAERPKGSFSTLEIQRTEQGDSAMYLCASSSSGGSGLAREQYFGPGTRLTVT.

The chain combines TRBV15 with TRBJ1-3, with 8 nucleotides matching TRBD1. The length of the CDR3 is 18 residues. J lost 0 bases, V lost 4 bases, and 11 bases had no gene match. In germline, CDR1 is LNHNV, CDR2 YYDKDF (reference sequence). The CDR3 nucleotides are TGTGCCACCAGCAAAACTCCGGGACAGGTGTCCTCTGGAAACACCATATATTTT. Translation gives CATSKTPGQVSSGNTIYF. The full variable domain, completed using reference TRBV15 and TRBJ1-3, is DAMVIQNPRYQVTQFGKPVTLSCSQTLNHNVMYWYQQKSSQAPKLLFHYYDKDFNNEADTPDNFQSRRPNTSFCFLDIRSPGLGDTAMYLCATSKTPGQVSSGNTIYFGEGSWLTVV.

The chain employs TRBV7-9 and TRBJ2-1, with 7 bases that match TRBD1. This CDR3 region has 13 residues. The V gene's germline CDR1 is SEHNR and CDR2 FQNEAQ (reference sequence). V shed 5 bases and J 4 bases; nucleotides not matched to a gene: 2. The CDR3 is CASSRDSYNEQFF. The CDR3 coding sequence is TGTGCCAGCAGCCGGGACAGTTACAATGAGCAGTTCTTC.

The chain combines TRBV7-8 with TRBJ2-7; D assignment may be TRBD1 or TRBD2 (6 bases each). Germline V lookup: CDR1 SGHVS, CDR2 FQNEAQ. Between the trimmed V and J ends, which lost 5 bases and 2 bases, there was a span of 22 bases. This CDR3 region has 17 residues. This CDR3 is CASSRSIEQGGPYEQYF. In DNA, the CDR3 is TGTGCCAGCAGCCGATCGATCGAACAGGGAGGTCCCTACGAGCAGTACTTC.

The chain links TRBV2 to TRBJ1-2, with TRBD1 matching over 12 bases. The trim removed 1 base at V and 4 bases at J, leaving 7 bases unmatched. The CDR3 is 17 amino acids. Per germline, CDR1 SNHLY and CDR2 FYNNEI. CDR3 coding DNA: TGTGCCAGCAGTGAAGTGGGACAGGGGGCGCCGGGCTATGGCTACACCTTC. Translating gives CASSEVGQGAPGYGYTF.

The rearrangement joins TRBV28 to TRBJ2-7; perhaps TRBD2 as D (5 bases). Germline V gene sequence: CDR1 MDHEN, CDR2 SYDVKM. The length of the CDR3 is 16 residues. V was pared by 6 bases and J by 3 bases, with 21 bases between. CDR3 in amino acids: CASSFSSGITVYEQYF. As DNA, the CDR3 is TGTGCCAGCAGCTTCAGTTCGGGGATAACGGTCTACGAGCAGTACTTC.

The chain combines TRBV9 with TRBJ2-1, with 8 bases lining up with TRBD2. The CDR3 spans 19 residues. Trimming cost V 0 bases and J 6 bases; bases outside gene matches: 17. From germline, CDR1 is SGDLS and CDR2 YYNGEE. CDR3 bases: TGTGCCAGCAGCGTAGGAGTAGCGGGATCAGCGTGGTACATCAATGAGCAGTTCTTC. As protein: CASSVGVAGSAWYINEQFF.

The rearrangement links TRBV7-8 to TRBJ2-5; 9 bases map to TRBD1. V gave up 5 bases and J gave up 6 bases; unmatched junction bases: 10. Per the germline V gene, CDR1 is SGHVS and CDR2 is FQNEAQ. This CDR3 region has 15 residues. CDR3 nucleotide sequence: TGTGCCAGCAGCGCCGGACAGGGGATCTGGAAGACCCAGTACTTC. This sequence encodes CASSAGQGIWKTQYF.

J is TRBJ2-1 and V is TRBV30, with 7 bases fitting TRBD2. Germline V gene data show CDR1 as GTSNPN and CDR2 as SVGIG (reference sequence). CDR3 size: 17 residues. The V gene end was trimmed by 3 bases and the J gene end by 1 base; junction bases not matched to a gene: 12. CDR3: CAWRGGKRKVSYNEQFF. For the CDR3, the DNA is TGTGCCTGGAGGGGGGGGAAGAGAAAAGTATCCTACAATGAGCAGTTCTTC.

This chain uses TRBV7-9 with TRBJ2-1, with 12 bases lining up with TRBD2. The CDR3 has 13 residues. From germline, CDR1 is SEHNR and CDR2 FQNEAQ (reference sequence). The V gene end was trimmed by 6 bases and the J gene end by 15 bases; junction bases not matched to a gene: 9. The CDR3, as DNA: TGTGCCAGCAGTCGCGGACTAGCGGGGACCCCGTTCTTC. Amino acids: CASSRGLAGTPFF.

This chain connects TRBV6-5 to TRBJ2-7; D remains ambiguous. Germline values: CDR1 MNHEY, CDR2 SVGAGI. The CDR3 loop spans 11 amino acids. The germline V and J ends were trimmed by 7 bases and 5 bases, with 9 bases remaining between them. CDR3 in amino acids: CASTDFHEQYF. CDR3 DNA sequence: TGTGCCAGCACAGACTTCCACGAGCAGTACTTC.

The chain couples TRBV11-3 to TRBJ2-1; weak D call: TRBD2 (5 bases). V gave up 4 bases and J gave up 0 bases, with 7 bases separating them. Germline assignment: CDR1 SGHNT and CDR2 YENEEA. The CDR3 has 14 amino acids. The CDR3 is CASSYGSSYNEQFF. The CDR3 bases are TGTGCCAGCAGCTATGGGAGCTCCTACAATGAGCAGTTCTTC.

The gene calls are TRBV7-9 and TRBJ1-1; D ambiguous. Germline lookup yields CDR1 SEHNR and CDR2 FQNEAQ (reference sequence). The CDR3 is 13 residues long. V was cut by 0 bases and J by 9 bases, with 11 bases left in between. The CDR3 sequence: CASSLAVHNKAFF. CDR3 bases: TGTGCCAGCAGCTTAGCGGTTCATAACAAAGCTTTCTTT.

The chain is built from TRBV5-1 and TRBJ1-2, with unresolved D. V was cut by 2 bases and J by 5 bases, with 7 bases left in between. Germline values: CDR1 SGHRS, CDR2 YFSETQ. There are 12 residues in the CDR3. The CDR3 reads CASSFGEYGYTF. The CDR3 DNA reads TGCGCCAGCAGCTTCGGCGAGTATGGCTACACCTTC.

This sequence joins TRBV6-5 and TRBJ2-1; no clear D. Germline CDR1 MNHEY, CDR2 SVGAGI. Deletions cut 5 bases from V and 8 bases from J, with 10 bases between. CDR3 length: 12 amino acids. CDR3 loop: CASSQDTDEQFF. DNA for the CDR3: TGTGCCAGCAGTCAAGACACGGATGAGCAGTTCTTC.

This chain links TRBV6-5 with TRBJ1-1; no clear D gene. Germline assignment: CDR1 MNHEY and CDR2 SVGAGI. This CDR3 region has 15 residues. Between the trimmed V and J ends, which lost 2 bases and 1 base, there was a span of 11 bases. The CDR3 sequence: CASSYGGSRNTEAFF. Here the CDR3 DNA reads TGTGCCAGCAGTTACGGCGGCTCCCGGAACACTGAAGCTTTCTTT.